Below, one TCR beta chain is given with its context. Its antigen is currently unknown. This sample is drawn from a study of T cell repertoires in cytomegalovirus infection. General study points: Totalled public TCR beta family frequency picked out people who carried CMV plus the relevant HLA. Across the ex vivo response, the dominant clonotypes were HLA-C-restricted CMV-specific TCR beta clonotypes.

TCRdb re-derived calls from the reads in MiXCR, one entry per CDR3 protein. Of roughly 250,000 distinct CDR3 sequences in the sample, roughly 22% were seen once. The CDR3 contains 14 residues. The V gene lost 7 bases and the J gene lost 7 bases, with 20 bases spanning the gap. The specimen sequenced was CD8+ T cells from PBMCs. This receptor was obtained from a human donor in good health (CMV status not recorded). Some clones in this sample may be carry-over from other donors' samples. The chain is built from TRBV12-3 or TRBV12-4 and TRBJ2-7; D tentatively reads TRBD1 or TRBD2 (5 bases each). The CDR3 protein is CASTRDGLGNEQYF. The CDR3 bases are TGTGCCAGCACCCGGGACGGGCTAGGGAATGAGCAGTACTTC.